Sequencing of this T cell receptor beta chain was carried out in a study of vaccination effects on CD4 cells after COVID-19. TCRdb's copy holds only in-frame clones and misses some; the assay was immunoSEQ multiplex PCR. The sample comprises about 64,000 clones, under 80% of which are singletons, and 20% to 25% rests with the top ten. This clone has a handful of counts. Its matching antigen is unknown. The ends were cut back, 0 bases at V and 6 bases at J, with 3 bases in the middle. CDR3 size: 12 residues. Cells that had been cultured for less than eleven days were the source of isolated CD4+ T cells.

The chain carries TRBV12-3 or TRBV12-4 and TRBJ1-5; no firm D call. Sequencing was performed on CD4+ T cells from PBMCs cultured without peptide, taken before COVID-19 vaccination. The clonotype comes from a human donor who had a prior SARS-CoV-2 infection. CDR3 sequence (DNA): TGTGCCAGCAGTTTAGCTGGTCAGCCCCAGCATTTT. This encodes CASSLAGQPQHF.